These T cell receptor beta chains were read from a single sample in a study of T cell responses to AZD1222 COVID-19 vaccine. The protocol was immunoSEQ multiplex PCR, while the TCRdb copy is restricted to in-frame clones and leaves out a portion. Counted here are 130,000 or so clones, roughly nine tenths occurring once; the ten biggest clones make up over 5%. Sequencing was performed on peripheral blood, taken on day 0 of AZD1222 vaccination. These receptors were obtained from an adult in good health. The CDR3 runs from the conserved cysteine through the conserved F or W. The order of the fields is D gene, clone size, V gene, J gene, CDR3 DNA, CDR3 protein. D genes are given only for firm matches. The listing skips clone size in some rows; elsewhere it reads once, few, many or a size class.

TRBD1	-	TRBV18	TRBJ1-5	TGTGCCAGCTCGCCTGGAGGGGGCGGAAATCAGCCCCAGCATTTT	CASSPGGGGNQPQHF
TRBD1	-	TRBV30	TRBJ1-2	TGTGCCTGGACCCAGGACGCGGACAGGGTTAGCTATGGCTACACCTTC	CAWTQDADRVSYGYTF
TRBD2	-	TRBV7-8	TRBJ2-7	TGTGCCAGCAGCCCGACTAGCGGGAGGGCCCACGAGCAGTACTTC	CASSPTSGRAHEQYF
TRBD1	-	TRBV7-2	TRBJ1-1	TGTGCCAGCAGCGTACAGGGGGGTAGCACTGAAGCTTTCTTT	CASSVQGGSTEAFF
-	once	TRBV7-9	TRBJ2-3	TGTGCCAGCAGCCTTCTAGCTACGGCAGATACGCAGTATTTT	CASSLLATADTQYF
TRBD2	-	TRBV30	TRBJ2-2	TGTGCCTGGAGTTTAACTAGCGGGAGGGGGGAGCTGTTTTTT	CAWSLTSGRGELFF
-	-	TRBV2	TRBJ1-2	TGTGCCAGCACCGAACAAAATTTGGGCGGCTACACCTTC	CASTEQNLGGYTF
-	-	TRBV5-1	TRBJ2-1	TGCGCCAGCAGCTCGGACAGCTCCTACAATGAGCAGTTCTTC	CASSSDSSYNEQFF
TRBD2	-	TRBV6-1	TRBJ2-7	TGTGCCAGCAGACTAGCGGGAGGCTCCCACGAGCAGTACTTC	CASRLAGGSHEQYF
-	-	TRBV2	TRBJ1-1	TGTGCCAGCAGCGCGGACTCTAAAAGGAACACTGAAGCTTTCTTT	CASSADSKRNTEAFF
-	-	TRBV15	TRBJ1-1	TGTGCCACCAGCAGAGATGCAATTCCGGGTTTGGTGAACACTGAAGCTTTCTTT	CATSRDAIPGLVNTEAFF
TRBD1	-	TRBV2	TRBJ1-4	TGTGCCAGCAACTTTCTTGGAGGGGGCGTAGGGCTGTTTTTT	CASNFLGGGVGLFF
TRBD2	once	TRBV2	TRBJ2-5	TGTGCCAGCAACGGACTAGCGGGAGCCCCCGAGGTGGGAGAGACCCAGTACTTC	CASNGLAGAPEVGETQYF
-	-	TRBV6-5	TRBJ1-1	TGTGCCAGCAGTCCTGGGGGGGCTTGGAGCACTGAAGCTTTCTTT	CASSPGGAWSTEAFF
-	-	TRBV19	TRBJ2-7	TGTGCCAGTAGTATCGAAGATTTCTACGAGCAGTACTTC	CASSIEDFYEQYF
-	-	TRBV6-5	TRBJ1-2	TGTGCCAGCAGTTACTCGACGGCTACGGGCGGCTACACCTTC	CASSYSTATGGYTF
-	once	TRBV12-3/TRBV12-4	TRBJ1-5	TGTGCCAGCAGTTGGGGTCAGCCCCAGCATTTT	CASSWGQPQHF
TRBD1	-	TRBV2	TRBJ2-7	TGTGCCAGCAGTACTTGGACAGGGGTGGACGAGCAGTACTTC	CASSTWTGVDEQYF
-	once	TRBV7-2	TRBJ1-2	TGTGCCAGCAGCTTACCAGGGGCTGTGGATGGCTACACCTTC	CASSLPGAVDGYTF
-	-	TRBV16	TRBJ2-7	TGTGCCAGCAGCCAATCTATTGCCTCCTACGAGCAGTACTTC	CASSQSIASYEQYF
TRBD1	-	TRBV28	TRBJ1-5	TGTGCCAGCAGGCCTACCACCGGGACAGGGAACAATCAGCCCCAGCATTTT	CASRPTTGTGNNQPQHF
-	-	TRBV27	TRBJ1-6	TGTGCCAGCAGTTTTTCCGGGGCGTATTCACCCCTCCACTTT	CASSFSGAYSPLHF
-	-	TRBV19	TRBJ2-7	TGTGCCAGTAGTATAGGTCGGGGACCATCCTACGAGCAGTACTTC	CASSIGRGPSYEQYF
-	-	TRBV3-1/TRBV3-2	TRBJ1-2	TGTGCCAGCAGCTCCCTGGATTATGGCTACACCTTC	CASSSLDYGYTF
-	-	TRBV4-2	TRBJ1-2	TGTGCCAGCAGCCAAGATTTTCGGGGCGACTATGGCTACACCTTC	CASSQDFRGDYGYTF
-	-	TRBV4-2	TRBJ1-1	TGTGCCAGCAGCCAAGATCTCTTCACCGGGTGGGGGTTGAACACTGAAGCTTTCTTT	CASSQDLFTGWGLNTEAFF
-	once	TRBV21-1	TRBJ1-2	TGTGCCACCGGCCCAACTAACTATGGCTACACCTTC	CATGPTNYGYTF